What follows are 15 T cell receptor beta chains derived from one specimen sequenced in a study of blood T cell repertoires in COVID-19. Using immunoSEQ multiplex PCR, the repertoire was profiled, and TCRdb retains in-frame clones only, with some absent. Of roughly 51,000 clones listed, 90% are singletons. Sequencing was carried out using peripheral blood. These receptor sequences come from an older man with acute or convalescent COVID-19.

This clone was detected once. The chain joins TRBV6-2 or TRBV6-3 to TRBJ2-5; possible D gene TRBD1, 6 bases. Deletions cut 5 bases from V and 0 bases from J, with 13 bases between. The CDR3 runs 15 residues. Germline V lookup: CDR1 MNHEY, CDR2 SVGEGT. CDR3 residues: CASSPGTINQETQYF. For the CDR3, the DNA is TGTGCCAGCAGTCCCGGGACAATCAACCAAGAGACCCAGTACTTC.

This sequence joins TRBV6-5 and TRBJ1-2; D gene uncertain. Germline CDR1 MNHEY, CDR2 SVGAGI. V dropped 2 bases and J dropped 2 bases, with 9 bases sitting between them. The CDR3 covers 14 residues. This CDR3 reads CASSYRELNYGYTF. In DNA, the CDR3 is TGTGCCAGCAGTTACAGAGAACTCAACTATGGCTACACCTTC.

This sequence joins TRBV11-1 and TRBJ2-3, with D maybe TRBD2 (5 bases). Trimming took 8 bases from V and 2 from J, leaving 11 bases between them. The germline CDR1 and CDR2 sequences are SGHAT and FQDESV (reference sequence). The CDR3 sequence is 13 residues long. In DNA form, the CDR3 reads TGTGCCAGCGCTGCGGGCTACACAGATACGCAGTATTTT. Translating it yields CASAAGYTDTQYF.

This clone was observed once. The V gene is TRBV3-1 (or the pseudogene TRBV3-2), the J gene TRBJ1-1; D is undetermined. The CDR3 is 13 amino acids. V lost 4 bases and J 4 bases, leaving 10 bases between the germline ends. CDR1 and CDR2 (germline): LGHDT, YNNKEL (reference sequence). In nucleotides, the CDR3 is TGTGCCAGCAGCCCCGTAACACGCACTGAAGCTTTCTTT. It translates to CASSPVTRTEAFF.

This clone was seen a single time. This chain joins TRBV6-2 or TRBV6-3 and TRBJ1-1, with D possibly being TRBD1 (6 bases). The CDR3 is made up of 13 amino acids. Per the germline V gene, CDR1 is MNHEY and CDR2 is SVGEGT. V was shortened by 5 bases and J by 4 bases, with 11 bases between the two germline ends. The CDR3 DNA sequence: TGTGCCAGCAGTACAACAGGGATCACTGAAGCTTTCTTT. This gives the protein CASSTTGITEAFF.

This clone appeared once. This rearrangement joins TRBV29-1 to TRBJ1-1; D is unresolved. Germline V gene lookup returns CDR1 SQVTM and CDR2 ANQGSEA. The length of the CDR3 is 12 residues. This CDR3 reads CSQSGGYTEAFF. The CDR3 nucleotides read TGCAGTCAAAGCGGAGGTTACACTGAAGCTTTCTTT.

This clone has only a few counts. This chain connects TRBV6-6 to TRBJ2-1; 11 bases match TRBD1. Germline assignment: CDR1 MNHNY and CDR2 SVGAGI (reference sequence). Unmatched junction bases numbered 27, after V lost 6 bases and J lost 8 bases. The CDR3 covers 21 residues. In DNA, the CDR3 is TGTGCCAGCAGCCGAAAACCCCGGGACAGGGGGACTAGCCCTGCGTTCGATGAGCAGTTCTTC. Translated, it gives CASSRKPRDRGTSPAFDEQFF.

This rearrangement joins TRBV10-3 to TRBJ2-7, with TRBD1 identical over 9 bases. The CDR3 runs to 13 residues. J lost 5 bases, V lost 11 bases, and 10 bases had no gene match. From germline, CDR1 is ENHRY and CDR2 SYGVKD. The CDR3: CAVRQGVVDEQYF. The DNA for the CDR3 is TGTGCCGTCCGACAGGGGGTCGTGGACGAGCAGTACTTC.

J is TRBJ1-2 and V is TRBV7-9; 7 nucleotides line up with TRBD1. Germline values: CDR1 SEHNR, CDR2 FQNEAQ (reference sequence). V was pared by 5 bases and J by 4 bases, with 10 bases of the junction left unmatched. The CDR3 runs to 15 residues. The CDR3 bases are TGTGCCAGCAGCGCAGGCTTGGGACAGTCCTATGGCTACACCTTC. Its translation: CASSAGLGQSYGYTF.

The V and J genes are TRBV7-8 and TRBJ1-6, with 7 bases fitting TRBD1. Losses at the gene ends were 4 bases for V and 6 bases for J; bases not matched to a gene: 9. The CDR3 consists of 16 residues. Germline V gene sequence: CDR1 SGHVS, CDR2 FQNEAQ. The CDR3 DNA sequence: TGTGCCAGCAGCTCTATAGGGGGGACAGTTAATTCACCCCTCCACTTT. Translated, it gives CASSSIGGTVNSPLHF.

The rearrangement links TRBV2 to TRBJ2-1; TRBD1 aligns across 9 bases. CDR3 size: 17 residues. The V segment lost 7 bases and the J segment 4 bases; nucleotides outside the gene matches: 14. Germline CDR1 SNHLY, CDR2 FYNNEI. The CDR3 DNA reads TGTGCCAGCACCGCGGCTTTGGGACAGGGTTTGTACAATGAGCAGTTCTTC. It encodes CASTAALGQGLYNEQFF.

V is TRBV2 and J is TRBJ2-1, with TRBD1 matching 7 bases. V trimming: 6 bases; J trimming: 8 bases; junction bases outside the gene matches: 10. The germline gives CDR1 SNHLY, CDR2 FYNNEI. This CDR3 has 14 amino acids. CDR3: CASSDTRQGHEQFF. CDR3 bases: TGTGCCAGCAGCGATACCCGACAGGGCCATGAGCAGTTCTTC.

V is TRBV5-1 and J is TRBJ1-2; no clear D. This CDR3 region has 18 residues. Germline assignment: CDR1 SGHRS and CDR2 YFSETQ. Trimming took 0 bases from V and 0 from J, leaving 18 bases between them. The CDR3 here is CASSLGIMTLEANYGYTF. The CDR3 DNA sequence: TGCGCCAGCAGCTTGGGAATAATGACTCTCGAAGCTAACTATGGCTACACCTTC.

V gene TRBV4-1 combines with J gene TRBJ1-6, with TRBD1 matching 7 bases. This CDR3 region has 18 residues. The germline CDR1 and CDR2 sequences are MGHRA and YSYEKL. V lost 2 bases and J lost 3; bases outside the gene matches: 10. As DNA, the CDR3 is TGCGCCAGCAGCCAAAAAACAGGGGCCGCTAACTATAATTCACCCCTCCACTTT. Translation gives CASSQKTGAANYNSPLHF.

This chain connects TRBV5-1 to TRBJ2-1, with D possibly being TRBD2 (7 bases). CDR3 size: 12 residues. V lost 4 bases to trimming and J lost 8 bases, with 10 bases between them. Per the germline V gene, CDR1 is SGHRS and CDR2 is YFSETQ. CDR3 sequence reads: CASSGGADEQFF. Here the CDR3 DNA reads TGCGCCAGCAGCGGGGGGGCGGATGAGCAGTTCTTC.